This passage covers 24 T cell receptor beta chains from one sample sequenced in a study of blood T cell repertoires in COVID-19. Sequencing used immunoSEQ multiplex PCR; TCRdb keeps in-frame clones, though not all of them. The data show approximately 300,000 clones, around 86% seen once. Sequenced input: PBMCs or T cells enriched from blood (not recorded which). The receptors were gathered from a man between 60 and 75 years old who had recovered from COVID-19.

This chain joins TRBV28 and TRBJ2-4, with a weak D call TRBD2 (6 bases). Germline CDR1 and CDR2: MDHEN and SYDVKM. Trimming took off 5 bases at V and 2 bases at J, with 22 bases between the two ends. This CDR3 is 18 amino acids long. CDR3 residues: CASSPTVGGVPPKNIQYF. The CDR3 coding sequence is TGTGCCAGCAGTCCGACCGTGGGCGGGGTGCCTCCCAAAAACATTCAGTACTTC.

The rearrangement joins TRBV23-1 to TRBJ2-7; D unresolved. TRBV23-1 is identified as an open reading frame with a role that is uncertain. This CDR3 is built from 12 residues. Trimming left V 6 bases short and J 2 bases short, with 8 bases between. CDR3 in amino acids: CASRLGTYEQYF. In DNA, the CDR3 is TGCGCCAGCAGGCTAGGAACCTACGAGCAGTACTTC.

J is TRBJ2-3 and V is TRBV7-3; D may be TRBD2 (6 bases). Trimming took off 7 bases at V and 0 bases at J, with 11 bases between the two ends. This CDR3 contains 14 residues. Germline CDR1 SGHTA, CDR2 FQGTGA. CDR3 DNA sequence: TGTGCCAGCATGCCGGGGACTAGCACAGATACGCAGTATTTT. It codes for CASMPGTSTDTQYF.

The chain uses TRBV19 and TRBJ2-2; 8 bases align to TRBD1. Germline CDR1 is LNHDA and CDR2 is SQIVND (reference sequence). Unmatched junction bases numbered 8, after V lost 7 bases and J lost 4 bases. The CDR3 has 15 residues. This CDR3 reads CASKVGQGGTGELFF. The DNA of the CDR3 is TGTGCCAGTAAGGTAGGACAGGGCGGCACCGGGGAGCTGTTTTTT.

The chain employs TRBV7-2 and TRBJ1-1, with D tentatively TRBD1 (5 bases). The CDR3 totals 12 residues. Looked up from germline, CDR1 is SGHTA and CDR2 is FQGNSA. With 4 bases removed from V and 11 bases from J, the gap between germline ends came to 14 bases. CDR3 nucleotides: TGTGCCAGCAGCTCGCAGGGATTGTCGGCTTTCTTT. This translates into CASSSQGLSAFF.

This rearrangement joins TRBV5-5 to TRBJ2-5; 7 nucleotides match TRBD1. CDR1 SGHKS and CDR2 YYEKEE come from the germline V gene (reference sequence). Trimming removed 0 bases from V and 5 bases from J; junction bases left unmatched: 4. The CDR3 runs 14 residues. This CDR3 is CASSLVRGPETQYF. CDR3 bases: TGTGCCAGCAGCTTGGTTAGGGGGCCTGAGACCCAGTACTTC.

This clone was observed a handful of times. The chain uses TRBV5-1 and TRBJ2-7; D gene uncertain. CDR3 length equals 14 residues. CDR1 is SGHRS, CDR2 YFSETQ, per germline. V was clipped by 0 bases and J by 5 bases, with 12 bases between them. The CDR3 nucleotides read TGCGCCAGCAGCTTGGGGCAGGCTTGGGACGAGCAGTACTTC. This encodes CASSLGQAWDEQYF.

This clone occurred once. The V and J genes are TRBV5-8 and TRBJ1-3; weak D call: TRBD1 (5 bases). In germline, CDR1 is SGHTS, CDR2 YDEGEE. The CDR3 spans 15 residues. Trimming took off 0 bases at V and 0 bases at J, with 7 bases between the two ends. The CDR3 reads CASSLDRSSGNTIYF. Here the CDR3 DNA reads TGTGCCAGCAGCTTGGACAGGAGCTCTGGAAACACCATATATTTT.

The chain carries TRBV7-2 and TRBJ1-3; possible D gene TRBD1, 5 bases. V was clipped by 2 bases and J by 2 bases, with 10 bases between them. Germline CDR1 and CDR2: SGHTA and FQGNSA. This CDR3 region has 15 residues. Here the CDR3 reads CASSLIGAAGNTIYF. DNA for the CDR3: TGTGCCAGCAGCTTAATAGGGGCGGCTGGAAACACCATATATTTT. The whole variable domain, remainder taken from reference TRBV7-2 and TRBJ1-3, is GAGVSQSPSNKVTEKGKDVELRCDPISGHTALYWYRQSLGQGLEFLIYFQGNSAPDKSGLPSDRFSAERTGGSVSTLTIQRTQQEDSAVYLCASSLIGAAGNTIYFGEGSWLTVV.

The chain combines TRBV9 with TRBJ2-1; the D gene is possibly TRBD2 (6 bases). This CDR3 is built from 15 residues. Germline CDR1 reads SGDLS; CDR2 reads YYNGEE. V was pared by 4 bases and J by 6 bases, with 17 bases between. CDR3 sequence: CASSHPGLQGNEQFF. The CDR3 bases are TGTGCCAGCAGCCACCCGGGACTCCAAGGCAATGAGCAGTTCTTC.

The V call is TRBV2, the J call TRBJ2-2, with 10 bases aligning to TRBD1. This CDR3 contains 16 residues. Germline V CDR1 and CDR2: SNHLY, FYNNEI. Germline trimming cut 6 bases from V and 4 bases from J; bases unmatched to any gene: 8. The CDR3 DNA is TGTGCCAGCAGCCGTACCGGGACAGGGGTCACCGGGGAGCTGTTTTTT. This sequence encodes CASSRTGTGVTGELFF.

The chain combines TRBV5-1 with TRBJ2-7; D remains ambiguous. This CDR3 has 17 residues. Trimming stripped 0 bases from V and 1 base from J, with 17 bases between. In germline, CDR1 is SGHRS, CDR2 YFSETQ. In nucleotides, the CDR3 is TGCGCCAGCAGCTTGGTTAGGTTTGGTTTGGAGTCCTACGAGCAGTACTTC. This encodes CASSLVRFGLESYEQYF.

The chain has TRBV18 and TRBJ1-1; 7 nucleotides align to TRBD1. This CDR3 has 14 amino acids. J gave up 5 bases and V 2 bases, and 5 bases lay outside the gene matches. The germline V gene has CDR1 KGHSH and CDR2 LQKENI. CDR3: CASSPNTGDTEAFF. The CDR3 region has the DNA TGTGCCAGCTCACCAAACACAGGGGATACTGAAGCTTTCTTT.

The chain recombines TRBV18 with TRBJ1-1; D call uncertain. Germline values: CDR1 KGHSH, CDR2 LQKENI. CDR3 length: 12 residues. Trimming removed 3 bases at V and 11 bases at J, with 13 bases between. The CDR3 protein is CASSPLAGSAFF. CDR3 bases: TGTGCCAGCTCACCCTTGGCAGGCAGTGCTTTCTTT.

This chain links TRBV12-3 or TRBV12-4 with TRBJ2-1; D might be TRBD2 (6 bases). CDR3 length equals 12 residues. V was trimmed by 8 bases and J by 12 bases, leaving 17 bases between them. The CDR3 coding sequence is TGTGCCAGCCATACGTTCGGAGCGGGGCAGTTCTTC. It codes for CASHTFGAGQFF.

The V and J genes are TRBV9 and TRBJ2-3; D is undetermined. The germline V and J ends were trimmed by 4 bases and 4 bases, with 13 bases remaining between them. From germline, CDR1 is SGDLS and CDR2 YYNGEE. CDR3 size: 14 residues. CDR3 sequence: CASSLSSTPDTQYF. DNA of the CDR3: TGTGCCAGCAGCCTTTCTAGTACCCCAGATACGCAGTATTTT.

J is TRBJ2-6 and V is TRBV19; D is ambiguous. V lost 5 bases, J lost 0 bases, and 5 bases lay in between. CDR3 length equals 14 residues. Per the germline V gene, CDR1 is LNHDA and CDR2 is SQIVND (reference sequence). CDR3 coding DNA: TGTGCCAGTAGTGTCCGCTCTGGGGCCAACGTCCTGACTTTC. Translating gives CASSVRSGANVLTF. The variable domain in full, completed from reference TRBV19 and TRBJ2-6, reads DGGITQSPKYLFRKEGQNVTLSCEQNLNHDAMYWYRQDPGQGLRLIYYSQIVNDFQKGDIAEGYSVSREKKESFPLTVTSAQKNPTAFYLCASSVRSGANVLTFGAGSRLTVL.

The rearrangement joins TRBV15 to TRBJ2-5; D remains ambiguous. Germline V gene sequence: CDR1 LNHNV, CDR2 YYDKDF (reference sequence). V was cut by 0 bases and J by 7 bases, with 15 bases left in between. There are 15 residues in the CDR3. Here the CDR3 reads CATSRDMTGSGTQYF. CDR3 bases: TGTGCCACCAGCAGAGACATGACGGGTTCGGGGACCCAGTACTTC. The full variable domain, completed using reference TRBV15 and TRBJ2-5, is DAMVIQNPRYQVTQFGKPVTLSCSQTLNHNVMYWYQQKSSQAPKLLFHYYDKDFNNEADTPDNFQSRRPNTSFCFLDIRSPGLGDTAMYLCATSRDMTGSGTQYFGPGTRLLVL.

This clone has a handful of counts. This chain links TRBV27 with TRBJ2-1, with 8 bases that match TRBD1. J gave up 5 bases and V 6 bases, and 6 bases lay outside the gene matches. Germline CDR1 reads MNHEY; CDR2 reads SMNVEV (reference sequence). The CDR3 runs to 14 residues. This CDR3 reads CASRDRVINNEQFF. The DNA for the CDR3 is TGTGCCAGCAGGGACAGGGTTATAAACAATGAGCAGTTCTTC.

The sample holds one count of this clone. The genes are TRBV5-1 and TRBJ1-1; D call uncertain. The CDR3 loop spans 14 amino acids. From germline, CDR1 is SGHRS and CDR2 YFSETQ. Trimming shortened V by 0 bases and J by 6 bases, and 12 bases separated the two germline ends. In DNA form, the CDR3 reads TGCGCCAGCAGCTTGGCGGCCGGAGTTGCTGAAGCTTTCTTT. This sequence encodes CASSLAAGVAEAFF.

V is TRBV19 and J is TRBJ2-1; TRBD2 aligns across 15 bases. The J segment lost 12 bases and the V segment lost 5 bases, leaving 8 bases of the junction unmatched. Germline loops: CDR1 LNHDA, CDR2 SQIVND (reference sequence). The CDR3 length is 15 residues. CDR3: CASSPGLAGGPAQFF. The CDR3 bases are TGTGCCAGTAGTCCCGGACTAGCGGGAGGGCCGGCGCAGTTCTTC.

The CDR3 DNA follows: TGTGCCAGCAGCCCGACCACGGGACTAGCGGGAGGGCCGAGAGCCAAAAACATTCAGTACTTC. This encodes CASSPTTGLAGGPRAKNIQYF. The chain joins TRBV3-1 (or the pseudogene TRBV3-2) to TRBJ2-4; TRBD2 matches 16 bases. The length of the CDR3 is 21 residues. Germline CDR1 LGHDT, CDR2 YNNKEL (reference sequence). With V trimmed by 4 bases and J by 0 bases, 12 bases remained unmatched.

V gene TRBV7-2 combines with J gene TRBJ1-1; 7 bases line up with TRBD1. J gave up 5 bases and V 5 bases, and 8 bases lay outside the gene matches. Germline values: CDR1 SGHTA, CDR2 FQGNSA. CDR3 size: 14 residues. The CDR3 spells CASSLQGRGTEAFF. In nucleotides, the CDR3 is TGTGCCAGCAGCCTACAGGGGAGAGGGACTGAAGCTTTCTTT.

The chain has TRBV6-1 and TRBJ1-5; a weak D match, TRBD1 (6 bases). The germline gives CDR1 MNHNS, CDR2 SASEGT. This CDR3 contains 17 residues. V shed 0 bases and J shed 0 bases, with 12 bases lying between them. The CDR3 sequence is CASSEALQDSSNQPQHF. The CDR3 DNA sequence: TGTGCCAGCAGTGAAGCGCTTCAGGACAGTAGCAATCAGCCCCAGCATTTT.